A selection of T cell receptor beta chains follows, all from one sample in a study of monozygotic twins with inflammatory bowel disease. TCRdb re-analyzed the 5' RACE reads; it lists each CDR3 protein once, without DNA. The specimen's table records roughly 330,000 distinct CDR3 sequences. Material for sequencing was blood. These receptors came from a human donor with ulcerative colitis or Crohn's disease, or a healthy co-twin of an affected twin (not recorded which). Each CDR3 is given with its conserved first and last residue. Fields, in order: J gene, V gene, CDR3 protein.

J gene: TRBJ2-7; V gene: TRBV28; CDR3 protein: CASRRPGPKGEQYF
J gene: TRBJ2-5; V gene: TRBV19; CDR3 protein: CASSIGTSETETQYF
J gene: TRBJ1-1; V gene: TRBV6-2/TRBV6-3; CDR3 protein: CASSYSTRGHTEAFF
J gene: TRBJ1-1; V gene: TRBV7-9; CDR3 protein: CASSLAGGNTEAFF
J gene: TRBJ2-1; V gene: TRBV28; CDR3 protein: CASSETGGLSYNEQFF
J gene: TRBJ1-4; V gene: TRBV20-1; CDR3 protein: CSATWTRRPLFWFPFEKLFF
J gene: TRBJ2-6; V gene: TRBV5-1; CDR3 protein: CASSLDQVTSGANVLTF
J gene: TRBJ1-2; V gene: TRBV20-1; CDR3 protein: CSARDGHTNYGYTF
J gene: TRBJ2-2; V gene: TRBV24-1; CDR3 protein: CATSVWGADYLNTGELFF
J gene: TRBJ1-5; V gene: TRBV7-2; CDR3 protein: CASSLAFQPQHF
J gene: TRBJ1-4; V gene: TRBV7-2; CDR3 protein: CASSSDREGKLFF
J gene: TRBJ2-1; V gene: TRBV20-1; CDR3 protein: CSALKPPRETFF
J gene: TRBJ2-2; V gene: TRBV27; CDR3 protein: CASNRQGRNGELFF
J gene: TRBJ2-7; V gene: TRBV20-1; CDR3 protein: CSAHLAGQIPYEQYF
J gene: TRBJ1-2; V gene: TRBV7-9; CDR3 protein: CASPGGDRNDAYGYTF
J gene: TRBJ1-1; V gene: TRBV28; CDR3 protein: CASSSTPGTMDTEAFF
J gene: TRBJ1-1; V gene: TRBV20-1; CDR3 protein: CSAPGDWNTEAFF
J gene: TRBJ2-3; V gene: TRBV7-2; CDR3 protein: CASSYRDSNGGTQYF
J gene: TRBJ2-1; V gene: TRBV5-1; CDR3 protein: CASSFVTGDSGEQFF
J gene: TRBJ1-5; V gene: TRBV2; CDR3 protein: CASRDRQGSVYSNQPQHF
J gene: TRBJ2-1; V gene: TRBV20-1; CDR3 protein: CSADRASVNNEQFF
J gene: TRBJ2-3; V gene: TRBV12-3/TRBV12-4; CDR3 protein: CASSLGTASSTDTQYF
J gene: TRBJ2-7; V gene: TRBV5-1; CDR3 protein: CASSSRSHQWGTEQYF
J gene: TRBJ2-7; V gene: TRBV15; CDR3 protein: CATSSQRQGRAYEQYF
J gene: TRBJ2-4; V gene: TRBV7-9; CDR3 protein: CASSPGLGGAKNIQYF
J gene: TRBJ2-5; V gene: TRBV30; CDR3 protein: CAWSVRETQYF
J gene: TRBJ2-5; V gene: TRBV28; CDR3 protein: CASSHTATGAETQYF
J gene: TRBJ1-4; V gene: TRBV5-1; CDR3 protein: CASMLTGTAATNEKLFF
J gene: TRBJ2-3; V gene: TRBV28; CDR3 protein: CASGTLAGADTQYF
J gene: TRBJ2-3; V gene: TRBV6-2/TRBV6-3; CDR3 protein: CASSPVSRAQGRPDTQYF
J gene: TRBJ1-4; V gene: TRBV15; CDR3 protein: CATSREGRVWEKLFF
J gene: TRBJ2-3; V gene: TRBV13; CDR3 protein: CASSLGAGGTNTQYF
J gene: TRBJ2-1; V gene: TRBV3-1; CDR3 protein: CASSQRGGGEQFF
J gene: TRBJ1-4; V gene: TRBV5-6; CDR3 protein: CASGRQGRDEKLFF
J gene: TRBJ1-3; V gene: TRBV29-1; CDR3 protein: CSAETGPSGNTIYF